This TCR beta chain is from a study of identical twins. Overall study results and limits: Without tracking the same donors, conclusions rested on cross-sectional statistical analysis.

The V end lost 0 bases, the J end lost 9 bases, and 10 bases lay between the germline ends. The V gene's germline CDR1 is SGHDT and CDR2 YYEEEE. CDR3 length: 13 residues. With respect to this clonotype: Its antigen is unknown.

A single record per CDR3 protein comes from TCRdb applying MiXCR to the 5' RACE reads. The data hold some 240,000 distinct CDR3 sequences, with about 8.3% observed a single time. These records were also assigned to another study, of yellow fever vaccine responses in identical twins.

The origin of this receptor is a woman aged 18-30 years in good health. This chain joins TRBV5-6 and TRBJ2-1; D not certain. Specimen: CD8+ T cells sorted from blood. CDR3: CASSLASRTEQFF. CDR3 nucleotide sequence: TGTGCCAGCAGCTTGGCCAGTCGTACTGAGCAGTTCTTC.